Presented here are 6 T cell receptor beta chains from one specimen sequenced in a study of T-cell memory formation after mild COVID-19. One entry per CDR3 protein, called by TCRdb with MiXCR from the 5' RACE reads. The profile shows about 50,000 distinct CDR3 sequences, roughly 12% of them singletons. The sample was PBMCs or a T cell subset sorted from them (not recorded which). These receptors all come from a man between 18 and 35 years old who had mild COVID-19 (a few samples of this study predate the infection). Cell type and time point are not known.

This clonotype occurred many times. J is TRBJ1-6 and V is TRBV3-1, with D unresolved. The CDR3 loop spans 15 amino acids. Trimming cost V 0 bases and J 4 bases, with 7 bases left between them. CDR1 LGHDT and CDR2 YNNKEL come from the germline V gene (reference sequence). CDR3 amino acids: CASSQDPGYNSPLHF. The CDR3 coding sequence is TGTGCCAGCAGCCAAGACCCAGGTTATAATTCACCCCTCCACTTT.

This clonotype was picked up a small number of times. J is TRBJ2-5 and V is TRBV7-2; D unresolved. Germline V gene data show CDR1 as SGHTA and CDR2 as FQGNSA. V was cut by 0 bases and J by 2 bases, with 7 bases left in between. CDR3 length: 14 amino acids. CDR3 in amino acids: CASSLASLQETQYF. The CDR3, as DNA: TGTGCCAGCAGCTTAGCCAGCCTTCAAGAGACCCAGTACTTC.

The chain has TRBV6-1 and TRBJ2-3; 10 bases line up with TRBD2. Germline V CDR1 and CDR2: MNHNS, SASEGT. This CDR3 contains 14 residues. Trimming took 7 bases from V and 6 from J; bases not matched to a gene: 7. For the CDR3, the DNA is TGTGCCAGCAAAAGGGGACTAGCGACTGATACGCAGTATTTT. Translated: CASKRGLATDTQYF.

This clonotype came up a few times. The rearrangement links TRBV12-3 or TRBV12-4 to TRBJ2-5; no clear D. This CDR3 contains 12 residues. V was shortened by 4 bases and J by 4 bases, with 7 bases between the two germline ends. In DNA form, the CDR3 reads TGTGCCAGCAGTTCGGCGGTAGAGACCCAGTACTTC. Translation gives CASSSAVETQYF.

This clonotype was recorded a few times. V and J are TRBV10-3 and TRBJ2-3, with TRBD2 as a possible D gene (5 bases). Germline CDR1 is ENHRY and CDR2 is SYGVKD. The V and J ends lost 5 bases and 7 bases respectively, with 10 bases between them. The CDR3 consists of 12 residues. In nucleotides, the CDR3 is TGTGCCATCAGTACGGGAAGCCATACGCAGTATTTT. Translated: CAISTGSHTQYF.

In its sample, this clonotype was seen a few times. Here the CDR3 reads CASSSLSGTGVDEQFF. The CDR3 bases are TGTGCCAGCAGTTCCCTATCCGGGACAGGGGTGGATGAGCAGTTCTTC. The chain recombines TRBV5-4 with TRBJ2-1, with TRBD1 identical over 10 bases. V shed 5 bases, J shed 8 bases, and the junction held 13 bases outside the gene matches. CDR3 length: 16 amino acids. Germline CDR1 is SGHNT and CDR2 is YYREEE (reference sequence).